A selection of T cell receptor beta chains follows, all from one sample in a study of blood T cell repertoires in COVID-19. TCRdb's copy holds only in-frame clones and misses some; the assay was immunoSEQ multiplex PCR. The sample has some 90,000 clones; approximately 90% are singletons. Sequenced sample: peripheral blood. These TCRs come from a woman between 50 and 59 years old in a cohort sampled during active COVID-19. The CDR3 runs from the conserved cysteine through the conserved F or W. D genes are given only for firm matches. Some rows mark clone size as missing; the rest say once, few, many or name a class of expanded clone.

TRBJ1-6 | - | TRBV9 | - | TGTGCCAGCAGCCCCGACAGTACCAATTCACCCCTCCACTTT | CASSPDSTNSPLHF
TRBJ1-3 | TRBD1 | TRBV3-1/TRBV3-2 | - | TGTGCCAGCAGCGTCCTCACAGGGGTTGGAAACACCATATATTTT | CASSVLTGVGNTIYF
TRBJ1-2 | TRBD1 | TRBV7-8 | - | TGTGCCAGCAGCTCGGACAGGGGAAACTATGGCTACACCTTC | CASSSDRGNYGYTF
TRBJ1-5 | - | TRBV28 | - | TGTGCCAGTATCCCAGGGATCAATCAGCCCCAGCATTTT | CASIPGINQPQHF
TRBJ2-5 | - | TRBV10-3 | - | TGTGCCATCAGTGAAGGGGGTGGGCAAGAGACCCAGTACTTC | CAISEGGGQETQYF
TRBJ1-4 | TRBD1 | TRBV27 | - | TGTGTAGACAGGGCCCCAACTAATGAAAAACTGTTTTTT | CVDRAPTNEKLFF
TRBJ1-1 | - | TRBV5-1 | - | TGCGCCAGCAGCACGACAGGGAACACTGAAGCTTTCTTT | CASSTTGNTEAFF
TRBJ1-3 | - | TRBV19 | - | TGTGCCAGTAGTATTCAGGGAACACATACTGGAAACACCATATATTTT | CASSIQGTHTGNTIYF
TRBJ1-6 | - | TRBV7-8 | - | TGTGCCAGCAGCCGACAGATTAATTCACCCCTCCACTTT | CASSRQINSPLHF
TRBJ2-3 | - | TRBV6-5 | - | TGTGCCAGCAGTTACTCAAGGGGAAAATCAGATACGCAGTATTTT | CASSYSRGKSDTQYF
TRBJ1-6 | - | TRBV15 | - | TGTGCCACCAGCGCCCAATTGGGGGGTGTCGGAATTAATTCACCCCTCCACTTT | CATSAQLGGVGINSPLHF
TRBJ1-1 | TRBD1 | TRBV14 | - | TGTGCCAGCAGCCGTTCACAGGGGAACGCTGAAGCTTTCTTT | CASSRSQGNAEAFF
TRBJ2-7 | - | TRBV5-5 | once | TGTGCCAGCAGCCGCGGCACAGGGCCGTTTTCCTACGAGCAGTACTTC | CASSRGTGPFSYEQYF
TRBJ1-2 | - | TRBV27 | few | TGTGCCAGCAGTCCCTCGGGGAGCGGGGTCTATGGCTACACCTTC | CASSPSGSGVYGYTF
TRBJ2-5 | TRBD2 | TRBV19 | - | TGTGCCAGTAGAGGGACTAGCGGGGCCCAAGAGACCCAGTACTTC | CASRGTSGAQETQYF
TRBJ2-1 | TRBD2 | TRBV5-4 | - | TGTGCCAGCAGCTTAGGACTAGCGGGCCGGGAGCAGTTCTTC | CASSLGLAGREQFF
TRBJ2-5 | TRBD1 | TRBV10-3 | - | TGTGCCATCAGCCGGACAGGGGGGCAAGAGACCCAGTACTTC | CAISRTGGQETQYF
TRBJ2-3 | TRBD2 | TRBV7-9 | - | TGTGCCAGCAGCACAGCCGGGACTAGCGTGTTAGGAGATACGCAGTATTTT | CASSTAGTSVLGDTQYF
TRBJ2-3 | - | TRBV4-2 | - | TGTGCCAGCAGCCACCTTCAGGAGCGGCTCACAGATACGCAGTATTTT | CASSHLQERLTDTQYF